One T cell receptor beta chain is described in this entry. This clonotype was detected many times. No cognate antigen has been identified for it. Base qualities are missing; no much larger clone stands one base away. To prepare the library, 5' RACE was applied. Sequenced using a NextSeq 500. To correct for sequencing error and PCR bias, the TCR library protocol tagged individual cDNA molecules with unique molecular identifiers. Both TCR alpha and beta chains were sequenced, and tight co-correlation was observed between alpha and beta sequence abundances in each sample. The source study handled its data this way. Decombinator V4 was used to annotate the V gene, J gene and CDR3 of the TCR sequences. TCRs were defined as expanded if a significant change between any two time points was detected under a Poisson model with p below 0.0001. TCR abundances were normalised to the total number of TCRs sequenced in each sample and reported as counts per million. TRAV1-2 paired with TRAJ12, TRAJ20 or TRAJ33 defined MAIT TCRs, while TRAV10 paired with TRAJ18 defined iNKT TCRs. VDJdb, accessed 1 November 2021, was searched for CMV, EBV and SARS-CoV-2 annotated TCRs, with TCRs annotated for multiple antigens excluded. The raw public data were reprocessed by TCRdb itself: fastp quality trimming at Q25, MiXCR clonotype calling, in-frame beta chains only. When rows share a CDR3 protein, they turn into one entry using the most common DNA and genes. TCRdb's processing, not the study's, gives the V and J calls here. For this sample the table gives 90,000 to 120,000 distinct CDR3 sequences, of which roughly 11% were detected only once. The top ten hold 6.5% to 8% of the sample.

This was a case-control study nested in a cohort of healthcare workers in London, UK, who had nasopharyngeal swab PCR tests and blood samples taken every week. Between 23 and 31 March 2020, the week of the UK lockdown, healthcare workers were enrolled and then followed up weekly for as long as 16 weeks. The source of the sample is a study of early T cells in non-severe SARS-CoV-2 infection (dated by TCRdb to 2020 to 2023). In the study overall: Because TCR sequencing relied on bulk RNA taken from unsorted whole blood, pairing of alpha and beta chains was not possible.

Summary of the overall study and its limitations: VDJdb matching was skewed toward anti-spike CD8 responses and likely underestimated virus-specific expansions, missing private and CD4 specificities.

From its cysteine to its phenylalanine, the CDR3 spans 13 amino acids. Only the CDR3 part of the read is kept: 39 bases, read in frame from the first base. V trim: 4 bases; J trim: 4 bases; unmatched bases: 2. CDR1 SNHLY and CDR2 FYNNEI are derived from the germline V gene. The chain is assembled from TRBV2 and TRBJ2-7; 9 middle bases align to TRBD1. The specimen was whole blood. This sequence was found in an adult who was a healthcare worker with PCR-confirmed SARS-CoV-2 infection or an uninfected control (not recorded which). The base sequence is TGTGCCAGCAGTGGGGACAGGGCGTACGAGCAGTACTTC. It is translated as CASSGDRAYEQYF.